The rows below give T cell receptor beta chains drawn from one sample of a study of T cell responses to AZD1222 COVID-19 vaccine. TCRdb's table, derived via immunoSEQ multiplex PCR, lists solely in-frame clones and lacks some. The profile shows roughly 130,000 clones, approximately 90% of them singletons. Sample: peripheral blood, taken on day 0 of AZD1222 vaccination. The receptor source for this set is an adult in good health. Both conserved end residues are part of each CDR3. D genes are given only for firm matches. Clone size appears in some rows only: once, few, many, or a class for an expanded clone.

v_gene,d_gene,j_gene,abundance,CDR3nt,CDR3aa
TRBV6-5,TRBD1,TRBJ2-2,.,TGTGCCAGCGGGTCCGGGACAGGGACCGGGGAGCTGTTTTTT,CASGSGTGTGELFF
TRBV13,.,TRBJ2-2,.,TGTGCCAGCAGCTTTGGGCAGGGCGGGGAGCTGTTTTTT,CASSFGQGGELFF
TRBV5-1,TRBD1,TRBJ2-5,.,TGCGCCAGCAGCTTGGCCCAGGGGGTCGGCGAGACCCAGTACTTC,CASSLAQGVGETQYF
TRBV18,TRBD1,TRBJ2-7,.,TGTGCCAGCTCACCCCCCCCGGGACAGAACCAACCCAGGAGCTCCTACGAGCAGTACTTC,CASSPPPGQNQPRSSYEQYF
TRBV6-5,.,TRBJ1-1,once,TGTGCCAGCAGTTACGCAGGGGTGACAAACACTGAAGCTTTCTTT,CASSYAGVTNTEAFF
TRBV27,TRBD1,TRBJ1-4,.,TGTGCCCGGGGCAACAGGGGGCTTGCTAATGAAAAACTGTTTTTT,CARGNRGLANEKLFF
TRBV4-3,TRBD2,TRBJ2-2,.,TGCGCCAGCAGCCAAGATCCCAGCGGGGGGCCGGGGACCGGGGAGCTGTTTTTT,CASSQDPSGGPGTGELFF
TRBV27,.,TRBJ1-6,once,TGTGCCAGCAGTTTATTGGCAGGGAATAATTCACCCCTCCACTTT,CASSLLAGNNSPLHF
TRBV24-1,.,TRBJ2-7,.,TGTGCCACCGAGTCCGGAGAGTACGAGCAGTACTTC,CATESGEYEQYF
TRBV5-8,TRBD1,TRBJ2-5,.,TGTGCCACAGCCGACAGGGGAGAAGAAGAGACCCAGTACTTC,CATADRGEEETQYF
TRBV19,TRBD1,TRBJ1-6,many,TGTGCCAGTAGTACCTCGACCGGGACAGGGGGTTCACCCCTCCACTTT,CASSTSTGTGGSPLHF
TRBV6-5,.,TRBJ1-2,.,TGTGCCACCAAAATTAACTATGGCTACACCTTC,CATKINYGYTF
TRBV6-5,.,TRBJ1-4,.,TGTGCCAGCCAGAGCCGGGGGGTAGGAGGTGAAAAACTGTTTTTT,CASQSRGVGGEKLFF
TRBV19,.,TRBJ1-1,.,TGTGCCAGTACCCTGGGGAGACAAGCTTTCTTT,CASTLGRQAFF
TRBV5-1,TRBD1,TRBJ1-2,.,TGCGCCAGCAGCTTGGCAACAGGGGATTATGGCTACACCTTC,CASSLATGDYGYTF
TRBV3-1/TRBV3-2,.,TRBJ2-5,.,TGTGCCAGCAGCCAGGAGGGCCAAAGAGAGACCCAGTACTTC,CASSQEGQRETQYF
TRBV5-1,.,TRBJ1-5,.,TGCGCCAGCAGCTTGGGGGATTTCGGTAATCAGCCCCAGCATTTT,CASSLGDFGNQPQHF
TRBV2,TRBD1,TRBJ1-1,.,TGTGCCAACCTTGGACAGGGAACTGAAGCTTTCTTT,CANLGQGTEAFF
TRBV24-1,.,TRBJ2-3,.,TGTGCCACCAGTGATACAGGGAGTTCAGATACGCAGTATTTT,CATSDTGSSDTQYF
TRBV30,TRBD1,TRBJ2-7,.,TGTGCCTGGAGTGTGGGACAGAATTACGAGCAGTACTTC,CAWSVGQNYEQYF
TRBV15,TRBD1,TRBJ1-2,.,TGTGCCACCAGCAGGGGTTCAGGGGGTAATGGCTACACCTTC,CATSRGSGGNGYTF
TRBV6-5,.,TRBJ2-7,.,TGTGCCAGCAGCCAGACCTACCCCCTCTACGAGCAGTACTTC,CASSQTYPLYEQYF
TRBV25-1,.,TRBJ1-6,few,TGTGCCAGCAGTGAACAGGGCGTATATGGTTCACCCCTCCACTTT,CASSEQGVYGSPLHF
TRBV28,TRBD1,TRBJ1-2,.,TGTGCCAGCGAATGGGGGACAGGTTTGGGCTACACCTTC,CASEWGTGLGYTF
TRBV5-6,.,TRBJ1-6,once,TGTGCCAGCAGCTTGACGGTTAGCTCCTATAATTCACCCCTCCACTTT,CASSLTVSSYNSPLHF
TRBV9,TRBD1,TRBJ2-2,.,TGTGCCAGCCGCCGGGACAGCAACACCGGGGAGCTGTTTTTT,CASRRDSNTGELFF
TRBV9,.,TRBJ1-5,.,TGTGCCAGCAGCGTAGCTGGGGGTGAGCAGCCCCAGCATTTT,CASSVAGGEQPQHF
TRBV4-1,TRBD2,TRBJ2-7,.,TGCGCCAGCAGCCAAGGGGGACTAGGTTCCTACGAGCAGTACTTC,CASSQGGLGSYEQYF
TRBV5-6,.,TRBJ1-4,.,TGTGCCAGCAGCTTGGCCCCTTCTTCTAATGAAAAACTGTTTTTT,CASSLAPSSNEKLFF
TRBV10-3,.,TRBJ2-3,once,TGTGCCACCGGAAAGTTGAGTCCTAGCACAGATACGCAGTATTTT,CATGKLSPSTDTQYF
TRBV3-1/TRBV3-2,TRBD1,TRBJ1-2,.,TGTGCCAGCAGAGCCGGGACAGGGAAGAGAACGGCCTTC,CASRAGTGKRTAF
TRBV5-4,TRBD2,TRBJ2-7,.,TGTGCCAGCAGCTTGGCTAGCGGGGGCCCAACCTACGAGCAGTACTTC,CASSLASGGPTYEQYF
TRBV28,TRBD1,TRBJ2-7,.,TGTGCCAGTACCGGGACAGGACCCTACGAGCAGTACTTC,CASTGTGPYEQYF
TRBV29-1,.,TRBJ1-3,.,TGCAGCGTGCGGGTCAGCTCTGGAAACACCATATATTTT,CSVRVSSGNTIYF
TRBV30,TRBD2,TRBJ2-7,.,TGTGCCTGGAGGACAAGCGGGGGGCCTTTTGAGAAGGAGTACTTC,CAWRTSGGPFEKEYF
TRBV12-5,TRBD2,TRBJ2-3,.,TGTGCTAGTGGTTGGACTAGCGGGGGCACAGATACGCAGTATTTT,CASGWTSGGTDTQYF
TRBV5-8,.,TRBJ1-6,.,TGTGCCAGCAGCTTGGGGCAGGGAGGTTCACCCCTCCACTTT,CASSLGQGGSPLHF
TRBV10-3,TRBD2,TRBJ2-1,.,TGTGCCATCAGTGTTGGCCCTTCGGGACTAGCGGGCGCAGGTTTCTTC,CAISVGPSGLAGAGFF
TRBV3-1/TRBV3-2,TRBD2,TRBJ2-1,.,TGTGCCAGCAGTGGTCCGGGACTAGCGGGGGGCAATGAGCAGTTCTTC,CASSGPGLAGGNEQFF
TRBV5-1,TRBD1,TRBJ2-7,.,TGCGCCAGCAGCTGGGGACAGACTTCAACCTACGAGCAGTACTTC,CASSWGQTSTYEQYF
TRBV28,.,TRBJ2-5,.,TGTGCCAGCGCATTACAAGAGACCCAGTACTTC,CASALQETQYF
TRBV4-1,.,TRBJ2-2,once,TGCGCCAGCAGCCAACATCCGCGGGACTCTGGCGTGGGTGGGGAGCTGTTTTTT,CASSQHPRDSGVGGELFF
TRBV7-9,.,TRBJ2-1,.,TGTGCCAGCAGCTTAGGCCTGCCGGGTCCTGAGCAGTTCTTC,CASSLGLPGPEQFF
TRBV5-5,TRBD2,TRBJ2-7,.,TGTGCCAGCAGCTTGTTGGCTAGCGGGGGGTTTGAGTACTTC,CASSLLASGGFEYF
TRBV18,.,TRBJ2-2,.,TGTGCCAGCTCACCACTCGGACAGACTCGTGGCACCGGGGAGCTGTTTTTT,CASSPLGQTRGTGELFF
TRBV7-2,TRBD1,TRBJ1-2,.,TGTGCCAGCACCTTGAGGGGGCTGCCTGCTAACTATGGCTACACCTTC,CASTLRGLPANYGYTF
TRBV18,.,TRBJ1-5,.,TGTGCCAGCTCACGCCGGACGGAGAGCAATCAGCCCCAGCATTTT,CASSRRTESNQPQHF
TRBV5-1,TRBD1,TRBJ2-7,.,TGCGCCAGCAGCTCGGGGACAGGAACGGGTGAGCAGTACTTC,CASSSGTGTGEQYF
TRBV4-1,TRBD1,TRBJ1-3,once,TGCGCCAGCAGCCAAGTCCCCGCAGGGGGCGCCTTCGGGGGAAACACCATATATTTT,CASSQVPAGGAFGGNTIYF
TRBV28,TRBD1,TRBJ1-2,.,TGTGCCAGCAGCTCGACAGGGGGCCCGTACTATGGCTACACCTTC,CASSSTGGPYYGYTF
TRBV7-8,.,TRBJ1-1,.,TGTGCCAGCTTTTTGGGGTACGGCGCTGAAGCTTTCTTT,CASFLGYGAEAFF
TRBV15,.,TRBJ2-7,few,TGTGCCACCAGCAGAGATCGGGGATACGAGCAGTACTTC,CATSRDRGYEQYF
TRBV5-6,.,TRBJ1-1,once,TGTGCCAGCAGCTTGGGAGGTTCTCTGAACACTGAAGCTTTCTTT,CASSLGGSLNTEAFF
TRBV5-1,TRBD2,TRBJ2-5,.,TGCGCCAGCAGCTTGGCACTAGCGGGGGCAGAGACCCAGTACTTC,CASSLALAGAETQYF
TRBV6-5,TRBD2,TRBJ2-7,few,TGTGCCAGCAGTTACTCGCTGCGGGGGGGAGTTATTCAGTACTTC,CASSYSLRGGVIQYF